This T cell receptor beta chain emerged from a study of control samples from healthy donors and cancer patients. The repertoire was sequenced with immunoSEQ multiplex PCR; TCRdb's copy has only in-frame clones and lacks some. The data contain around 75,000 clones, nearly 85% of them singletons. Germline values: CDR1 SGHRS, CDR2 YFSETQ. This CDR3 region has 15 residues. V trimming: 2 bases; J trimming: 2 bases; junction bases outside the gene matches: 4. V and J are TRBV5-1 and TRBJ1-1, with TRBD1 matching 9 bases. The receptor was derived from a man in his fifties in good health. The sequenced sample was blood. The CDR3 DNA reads TGCGCCAGCAGCTTCCGACAGGGGGAAAACACTGAAGCTTTCTTT. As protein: CASSFRQGENTEAFF.